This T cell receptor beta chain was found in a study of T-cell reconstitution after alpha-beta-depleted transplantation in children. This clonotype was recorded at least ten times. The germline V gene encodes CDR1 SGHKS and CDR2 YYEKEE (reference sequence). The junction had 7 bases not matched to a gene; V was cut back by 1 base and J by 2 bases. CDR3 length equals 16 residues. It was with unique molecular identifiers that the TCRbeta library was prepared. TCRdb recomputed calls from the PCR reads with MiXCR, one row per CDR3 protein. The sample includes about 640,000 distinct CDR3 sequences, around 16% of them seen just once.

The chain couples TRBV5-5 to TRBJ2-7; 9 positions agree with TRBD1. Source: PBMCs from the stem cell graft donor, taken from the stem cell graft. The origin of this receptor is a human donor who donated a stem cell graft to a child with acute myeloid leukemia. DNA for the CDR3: TGTGCCAGCAGCTTGATGATGACAGGGGGAACCTACGAGCAGTACTTC. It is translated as CASSLMMTGGTYEQYF.